This T cell receptor beta chain comes out of a study of T cell responses to AZD1222 COVID-19 vaccine. Germline CDR1 MNHEY, CDR2 SVGAGI. The CDR3 sequence is 14 residues long. V gave up 5 bases and J gave up 4 bases; unmatched junction bases: 5. Using immunoSEQ multiplex PCR, the repertoire was profiled, and TCRdb retains in-frame clones only, with some absent. This table holds 160,000 or so clones, more than 90% found once. The sample consisted of peripheral blood, taken on day 0 of AZD1222 vaccination. This TCR was sampled from an adult in good health. This chain connects TRBV6-5 to TRBJ2-3; 8 bases fit TRBD2. CDR3: CASSPGTRSDTQYF. The CDR3 nucleotides are TGTGCCAGCAGTCCCGGGACTAGGTCAGATACGCAGTATTTT.